This T cell receptor beta chain was profiled in a study of cytomegalovirus exposure and HLA in healthy donors. CDR3 size: 15 residues. CDR1 MNHEY and CDR2 SVGAGI come from the germline V gene. Trimming at V came to 0 bases and at J to 6 bases, leaving 6 bases not matched to a gene. PCR primers comprised 60 Vbeta and 13 Jbeta primers. Using immunoSEQ multiplex PCR, the repertoire was profiled, and TCRdb retains in-frame clones only, with some absent. The sample includes about 120,000 clones, roughly 77% seen only once; the top ten take 4.9%. This chain connects TRBV6-5 to TRBJ2-7; 9 bases are a match to TRBD1. This receptor was identified in a man aged 50-59 years in good health and CMV-seropositive. Specimen: PBMCs. The CDR3 region has the DNA TGTGCCAGCAGTTACTCGACAGGGGGATACCGCGAGCAGTACTTC. Protein sequence: CASSYSTGGYREQYF.